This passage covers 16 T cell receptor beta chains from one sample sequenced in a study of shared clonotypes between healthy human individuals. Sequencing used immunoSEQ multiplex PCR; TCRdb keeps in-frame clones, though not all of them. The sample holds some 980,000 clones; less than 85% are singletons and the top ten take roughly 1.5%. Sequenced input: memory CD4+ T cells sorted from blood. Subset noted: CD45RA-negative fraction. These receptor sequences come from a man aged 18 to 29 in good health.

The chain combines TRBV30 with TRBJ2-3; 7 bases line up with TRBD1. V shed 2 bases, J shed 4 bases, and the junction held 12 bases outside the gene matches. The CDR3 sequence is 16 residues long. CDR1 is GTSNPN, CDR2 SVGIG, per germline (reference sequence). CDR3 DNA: TGTGCCTGGAGTCAAAGACAGGGATTAAACTCAGATACGCAGTATTTT. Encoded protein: CAWSQRQGLNSDTQYF.

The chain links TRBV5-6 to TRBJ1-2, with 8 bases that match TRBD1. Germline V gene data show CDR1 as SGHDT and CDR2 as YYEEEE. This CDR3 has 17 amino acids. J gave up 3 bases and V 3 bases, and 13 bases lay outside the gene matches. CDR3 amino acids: CASSSSRDRNRYYGYTF. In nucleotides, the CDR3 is TGTGCCAGCAGCTCGTCCCGGGACAGGAACAGATACTATGGCTACACCTTC.

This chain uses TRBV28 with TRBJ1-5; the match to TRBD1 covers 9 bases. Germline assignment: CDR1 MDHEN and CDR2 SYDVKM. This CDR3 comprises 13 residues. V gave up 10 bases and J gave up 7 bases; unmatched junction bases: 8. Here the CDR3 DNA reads TGTGCCACTCGAGGGACAGGGCGCCAGCCCCAGCATTTT. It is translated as CATRGTGRQPQHF.

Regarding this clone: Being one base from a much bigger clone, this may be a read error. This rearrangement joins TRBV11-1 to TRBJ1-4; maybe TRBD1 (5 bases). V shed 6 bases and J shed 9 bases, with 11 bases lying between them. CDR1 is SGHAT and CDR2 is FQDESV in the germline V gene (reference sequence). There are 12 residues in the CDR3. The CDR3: CASRRGEKKLFF. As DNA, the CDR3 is TGTGCCAGCAGACGGGGGGAAAAAAAACTGTTTTTT.

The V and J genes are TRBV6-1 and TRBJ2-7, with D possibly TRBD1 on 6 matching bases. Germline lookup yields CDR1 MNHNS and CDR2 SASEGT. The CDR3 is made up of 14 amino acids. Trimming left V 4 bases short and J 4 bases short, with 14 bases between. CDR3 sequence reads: CASSAQQGPYEQYF. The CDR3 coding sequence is TGTGCCAGCAGTGCTCAACAGGGTCCATACGAGCAGTACTTC.

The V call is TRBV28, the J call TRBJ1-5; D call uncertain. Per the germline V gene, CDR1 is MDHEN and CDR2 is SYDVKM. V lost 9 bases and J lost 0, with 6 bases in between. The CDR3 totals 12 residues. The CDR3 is CASFISNQPQHF. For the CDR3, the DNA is TGTGCCAGTTTTATTAGCAATCAGCCCCAGCATTTT.

This CDR3 is CALPDHRDKNIQYF. In DNA, the CDR3 is TGTGCCCTTCCGGACCATCGGGACAAAAACATTCAGTACTTC. The chain is built from TRBV6-1 and TRBJ2-4, with TRBD2 as a possible D gene (5 bases). The germline V and J ends were trimmed by 11 bases and 3 bases, with 17 bases remaining between them. The germline gives CDR1 MNHNS, CDR2 SASEGT. This CDR3 spans 14 amino acids.

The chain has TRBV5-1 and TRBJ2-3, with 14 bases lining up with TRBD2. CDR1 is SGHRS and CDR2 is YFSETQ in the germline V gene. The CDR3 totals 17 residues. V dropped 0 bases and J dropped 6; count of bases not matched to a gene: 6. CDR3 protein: CASSLVGTSGSGDTQYF. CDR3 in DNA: TGCGCCAGCAGCTTGGTCGGGACTAGCGGGAGCGGGGATACGCAGTATTTT.

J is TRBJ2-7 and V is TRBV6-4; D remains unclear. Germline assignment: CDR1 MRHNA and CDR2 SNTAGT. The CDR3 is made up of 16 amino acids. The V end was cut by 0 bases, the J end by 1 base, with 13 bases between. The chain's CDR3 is CASSDSVFIVSYEQYF. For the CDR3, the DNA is TGTGCCAGCAGTGACTCCGTTTTCATAGTTTCCTACGAGCAGTACTTC.

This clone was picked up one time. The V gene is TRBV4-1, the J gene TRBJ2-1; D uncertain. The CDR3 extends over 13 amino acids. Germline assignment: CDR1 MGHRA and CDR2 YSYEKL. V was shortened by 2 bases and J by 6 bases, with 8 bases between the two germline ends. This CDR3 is CASSQFGPNEQFF. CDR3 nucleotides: TGCGCCAGCAGCCAATTCGGACCCAATGAGCAGTTCTTC.

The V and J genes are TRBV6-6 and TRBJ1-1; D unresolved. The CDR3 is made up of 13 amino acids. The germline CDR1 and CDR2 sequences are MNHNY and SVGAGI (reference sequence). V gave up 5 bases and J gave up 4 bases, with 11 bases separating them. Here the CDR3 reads CASSASESTEAFF. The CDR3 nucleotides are TGTGCCAGCAGTGCCTCCGAGAGCACTGAAGCTTTCTTT.

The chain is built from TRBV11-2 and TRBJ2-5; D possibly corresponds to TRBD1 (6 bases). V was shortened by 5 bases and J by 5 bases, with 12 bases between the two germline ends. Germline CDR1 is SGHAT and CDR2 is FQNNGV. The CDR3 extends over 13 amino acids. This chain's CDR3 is CASSPQGPETQYF. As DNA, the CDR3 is TGTGCCAGCAGCCCCCAGGGGCCGGAGACCCAGTACTTC.

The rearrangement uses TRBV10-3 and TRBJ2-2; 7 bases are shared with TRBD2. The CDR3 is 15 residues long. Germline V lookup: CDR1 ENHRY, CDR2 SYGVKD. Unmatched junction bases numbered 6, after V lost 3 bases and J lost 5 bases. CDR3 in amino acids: CAISDRGGSTGELFF. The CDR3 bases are TGTGCCATCAGTGATCGGGGAGGGTCAACCGGGGAGCTGTTTTTT.

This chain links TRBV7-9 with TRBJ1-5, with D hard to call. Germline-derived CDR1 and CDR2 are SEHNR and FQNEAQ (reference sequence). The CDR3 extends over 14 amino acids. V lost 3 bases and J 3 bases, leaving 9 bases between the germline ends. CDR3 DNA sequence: TGTGCCAGCAGCTTTGACACCCTCAATCAGCCCCAGCATTTT. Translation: CASSFDTLNQPQHF.

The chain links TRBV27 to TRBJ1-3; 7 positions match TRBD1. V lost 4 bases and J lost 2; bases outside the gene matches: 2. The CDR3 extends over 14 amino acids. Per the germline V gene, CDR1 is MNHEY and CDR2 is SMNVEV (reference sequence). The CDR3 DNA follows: TGTGCCAGCAGTTCCCAGGGGGCTGGAAACACCATATATTTT. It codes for CASSSQGAGNTIYF.

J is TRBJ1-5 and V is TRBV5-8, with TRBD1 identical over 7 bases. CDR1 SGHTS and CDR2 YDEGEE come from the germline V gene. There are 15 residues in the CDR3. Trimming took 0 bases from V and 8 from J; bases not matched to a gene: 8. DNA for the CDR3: TGTGCCAGCAGCTTGGGAGGAGGGGGCGGGAAGCCCCAGCATTTT. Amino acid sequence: CASSLGGGGGKPQHF.